This T cell receptor beta chain was identified in a study of cytomegalovirus exposure and HLA in healthy donors. About the research overall: An early data release held 79 million or so unique TCRs from HLA-typed donors. General study points: A later analysis reportedly found fewer N-insertions in an Asian-associated ancestry cluster than the approximately 700-donor mean.

With regard to this clone: Antigen unknown.

The CDR3 is made up of 15 amino acids. The germline gives CDR1 MNHEY, CDR2 SVGAGI. Both 60 Vbeta primers and 13 Jbeta primers went into the PCR. Produced via immunoSEQ multiplex PCR; TCRdb's table is partial and in-frame only. The sample lists roughly 100,000 clones, around 77% occurring once. The V and J genes are TRBV6-5 and TRBJ2-5; TRBD1 matches at 7 bases. The DNA end is a closer match to TRBJ2-7, so the J assignment may be wrong. This TCR was recovered from a female donor in good health and CMV-seronegative. Specimen: PBMCs. CDR3 loop: CASSFDRAASYEQYF. The CDR3 region has the DNA TGTGCCAGCAGCTTTGACAGGGCAGCTTCCTACGAGCAGTACTTC.